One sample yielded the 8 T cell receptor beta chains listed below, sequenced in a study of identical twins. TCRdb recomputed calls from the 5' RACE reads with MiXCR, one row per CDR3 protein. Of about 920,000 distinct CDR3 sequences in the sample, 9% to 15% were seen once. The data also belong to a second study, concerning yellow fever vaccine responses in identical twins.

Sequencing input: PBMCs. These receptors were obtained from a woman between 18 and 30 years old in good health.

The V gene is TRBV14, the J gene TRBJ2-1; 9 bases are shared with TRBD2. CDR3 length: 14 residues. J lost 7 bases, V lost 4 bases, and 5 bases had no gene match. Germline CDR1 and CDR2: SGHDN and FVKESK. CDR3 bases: TGTGCCAGCAGCCGACGACTAGCGGCGAATGAGCAGTTCTTC. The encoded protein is CASSRRLAANEQFF.

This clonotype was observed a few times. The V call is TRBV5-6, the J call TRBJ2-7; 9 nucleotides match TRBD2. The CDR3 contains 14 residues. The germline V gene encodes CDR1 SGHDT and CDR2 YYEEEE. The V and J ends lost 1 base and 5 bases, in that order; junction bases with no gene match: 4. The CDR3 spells CASSLSGTSNEQYF. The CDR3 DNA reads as TGTGCCAGCAGCTTGAGCGGGACTAGCAACGAGCAGTACTTC.

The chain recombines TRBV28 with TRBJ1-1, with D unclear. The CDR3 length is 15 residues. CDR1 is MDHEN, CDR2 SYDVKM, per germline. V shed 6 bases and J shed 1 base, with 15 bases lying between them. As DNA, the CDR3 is TGTGCCAGCAGATACACTAGGTTTGAGAACACTGAAGCTTTCTTT. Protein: CASRYTRFENTEAFF.

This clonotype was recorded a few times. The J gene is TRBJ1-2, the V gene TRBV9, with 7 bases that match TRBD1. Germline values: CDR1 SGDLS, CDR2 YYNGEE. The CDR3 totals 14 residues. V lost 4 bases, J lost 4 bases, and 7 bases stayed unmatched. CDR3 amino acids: CASSPPAGGYGYTF. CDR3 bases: TGTGCCAGCAGCCCACCGGCAGGGGGCTATGGCTACACCTTC.

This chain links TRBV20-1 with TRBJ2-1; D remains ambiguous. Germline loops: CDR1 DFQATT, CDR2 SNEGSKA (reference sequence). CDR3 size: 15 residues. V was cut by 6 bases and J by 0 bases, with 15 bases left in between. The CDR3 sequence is CSASGGPSSYNEQFF. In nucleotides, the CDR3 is TGCAGTGCGTCGGGTGGGCCCAGCTCCTACAATGAGCAGTTCTTC.

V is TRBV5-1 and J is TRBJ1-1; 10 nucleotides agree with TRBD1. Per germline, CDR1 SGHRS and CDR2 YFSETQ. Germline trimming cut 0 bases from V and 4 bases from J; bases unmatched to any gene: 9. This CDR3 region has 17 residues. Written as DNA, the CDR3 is TGCGCCAGCAGCTTGGCCAAAGGGACAGGGGTCGGCACTGAAGCTTTCTTT. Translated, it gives CASSLAKGTGVGTEAFF.

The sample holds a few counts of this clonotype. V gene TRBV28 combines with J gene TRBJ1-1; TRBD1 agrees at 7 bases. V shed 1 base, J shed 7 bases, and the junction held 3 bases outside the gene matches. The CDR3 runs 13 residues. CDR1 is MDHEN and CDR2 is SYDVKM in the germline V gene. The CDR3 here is CASSLFRQGEAFF. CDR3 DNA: TGTGCCAGCAGTTTATTCCGACAGGGTGAAGCTTTCTTT.

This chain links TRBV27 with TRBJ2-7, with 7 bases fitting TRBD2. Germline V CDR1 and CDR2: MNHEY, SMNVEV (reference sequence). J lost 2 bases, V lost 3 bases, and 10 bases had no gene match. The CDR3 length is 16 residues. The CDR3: CASSLGGALGTYEQYF. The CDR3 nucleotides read TGTGCCAGCAGTTTGGGAGGGGCCCTCGGGACCTACGAGCAGTACTTC.